This T cell receptor (beta chain) was captured by sequencing in a study of technical replicates of blood from a few donors (dated 2017 in TCRdb). From the germline V gene, CDR1 is SGHDT and CDR2 is YYEEEE. Inclusive of the bounding cysteine and phenylalanine, the CDR3 is 16 residues long. This entry keeps only the CDR3 DNA: 48 bases, framed from base 1. V has 3 bases trimmed and J has 2 bases trimmed; junction bases matching no gene number 6. Receptors were amplified or captured by the immunoSEQ multiplex PCR assay. TCRdb provides this immuneACCESS table in a form limited to in-frame rearrangements. Some clones are lacking; in checked studies, under half of them reflect an unresolved V gene, and why the rest are absent is not known. This sample holds tens of thousands of clones; around 94% were observed only once. Over 0.2% of the sample lies in the top ten. A note on this clone: Its cognate antigen has yet to be identified. No base-level quality is on record; no much larger clone is a single base apart.

The sample was T cells isolated from PBMCs. The chain couples TRBV5-6 to TRBJ1-3; the central 9 bases match TRBD1. This clonotype originated in a human donor in good health. The base sequence is TGTGCCAGCAGCTCCGGGACAGGGATGGCTGGAAACACCATATATTTT. It encodes CASSSGTGMAGNTIYF.